The 24 T cell receptor beta chains below come from one sample, sequenced in a study of a mutant IDH1 vaccine in newly diagnosed glioma. Antigens of these TCRs are unknown. Time point reported: week 23, last vaccination. Each dose delivered 300 ug of mutant IDH1 20-mer peptide subcutaneously with imiquimod. Here immunoSEQ multiplex PCR was the method, and the copy in TCRdb shows in-frame clones only, minus some. The data contain 70,000 to 95,000 clones, approximately 85% of them singletons. The starting material was PBMCs, obtained from a glioma patient whose treatment included an IDH1 peptide vaccine. The receptor set was obtained from a woman between 50 and 59 years old with glioma.

The chain combines TRBV19 with TRBJ1-5; no clear D. V dropped 3 bases and J dropped 4 bases, with 16 bases sitting between them. CDR1 and CDR2 (germline): LNHDA, SQIVND (reference sequence). The CDR3 is 16 amino acids. CDR3 loop: CASSIALLGSNQPQHF. The CDR3 DNA is TGTGCCAGTAGTATCGCCCTCCTCGGTTCAAATCAGCCCCAGCATTTT.

V gene TRBV2 combines with J gene TRBJ2-3; TRBD1 aligns across 11 bases. J lost 4 bases, V lost 4 bases, and 4 bases had no gene match. This CDR3 has 15 amino acids. Per the germline V gene, CDR1 is SNHLY and CDR2 is FYNNEI. The CDR3 region is CASSAWTGGPDTQYF. CDR3 nucleotides: TGTGCCAGCAGTGCCTGGACAGGGGGCCCAGATACGCAGTATTTT.

This clone has just a few counts. The chain has TRBV28 and TRBJ1-2; TRBD1 matches 12 bases. The V gene's germline CDR1 is MDHEN and CDR2 SYDVKM. The J segment lost 3 bases and the V segment lost 2 bases, leaving 4 bases of the junction unmatched. The CDR3 runs 16 residues. The DNA for the CDR3 is TGTGCCAGCAGTTTAAAGGGACAGGGGGCCTACTATGGCTACACCTTC. Translating gives CASSLKGQGAYYGYTF.

This sequence joins TRBV7-9 and TRBJ2-1; 12 bases are shared with TRBD2. The CDR3 covers 14 residues. Germline CDR1 and CDR2: SEHNR and FQNEAQ (reference sequence). Trimming cost V 2 bases and J 10 bases; bases outside gene matches: 3. The CDR3 DNA reads TGTGCCAGCAGCTTAAGGACTAGCGGGAAAGAGCAGTTCTTC. Its protein product is CASSLRTSGKEQFF.

CDR3 DNA: TGCGCCAGCAGCTTGGAGGGTCGTGGGGAAAAACTGTTTTTT. This translates into CASSLEGRGEKLFF. This sequence joins TRBV5-1 and TRBJ1-4; D unresolved. Trimming stripped 0 bases from V and 8 bases from J, with 11 bases between. CDR1 and CDR2 (germline): SGHRS, YFSETQ. This CDR3 has 14 residues. The whole variable domain, remainder taken from reference TRBV5-1 and TRBJ1-4, is KAGVTQTPRYLIKTRGQQVTLSCSPISGHRSVSWYQQTPGQGLQFLFEYFSETQRNKGNFPGRFSGRQFSNSRSEMNVSTLELGDSALYLCASSLEGRGEKLFFGSGTQLSVL.

The V call is TRBV9, the J call TRBJ2-1, with 9 bases matching TRBD2. This CDR3 contains 15 residues. V dropped 4 bases and J dropped 5; count of bases not matched to a gene: 7. CDR1 is SGDLS and CDR2 is YYNGEE in the germline V gene. CDR3 nucleotide sequence: TGTGCCAGCAGCAAAGGAGGCGGGAGGGACAATGAGCAGTTCTTC. This codes for CASSKGGGRDNEQFF.

CDR3 in DNA: TGCGCCAGCGCCGACAGGGCCAGCAATCAGCCCCAGCATTTT. This translates into CASADRASNQPQHF. V and J are TRBV10-2 and TRBJ1-5, with 7 bases that match TRBD1. The V gene's germline CDR1 is WSHSY and CDR2 SAAADI. This CDR3 has 14 residues. The V gene end was trimmed by 8 bases and the J gene end by 1 base; junction bases not matched to a gene: 5.

This chain connects TRBV5-1 to TRBJ2-1; perhaps TRBD2 as D (5 bases). The CDR3 loop spans 15 amino acids. The V gene's germline CDR1 is SGHRS and CDR2 YFSETQ. Trimming left V 0 bases short and J 7 bases short, with 14 bases between. The CDR3 region is CASSLGADPLNEQFF. Written as DNA, the CDR3 is TGCGCCAGCAGCTTGGGAGCGGACCCCTTAAATGAGCAGTTCTTC.

The rearrangement joins TRBV9 to TRBJ1-2; no firm D call. Germline V CDR1 and CDR2: SGDLS, YYNGEE. The CDR3 covers 12 residues. Trimming shortened V by 3 bases and J by 4 bases, and 7 bases separated the two germline ends. This chain's CDR3 is CASSGGVYGYTF. In DNA, the CDR3 is TGTGCCAGCAGCGGTGGGGTCTATGGCTACACCTTC.

The rearrangement links TRBV27 to TRBJ1-2; tentatively, D is TRBD1 (6 bases). Germline CDR1 is MNHEY and CDR2 is SMNVEV (reference sequence). Trimming cost V 7 bases and J 8 bases, with 20 bases left between them. The CDR3 totals 14 residues. The CDR3 region is CASTTFGTLGGYTF. The CDR3 DNA reads as TGTGCCAGCACAACCTTCGGGACATTGGGAGGCTACACCTTC.

The chain combines TRBV5-1 with TRBJ2-7, with 13 bases that match TRBD2. Germline CDR1 and CDR2: SGHRS and YFSETQ. With V trimmed by 5 bases and J by 6 bases, 5 bases remained unmatched. This CDR3 comprises 14 residues. Written as DNA, the CDR3 is TGCGCCAGCAGACCTCGGACTAGCGGGAGCGAGCAGTACTTC. It codes for CASRPRTSGSEQYF.

V is TRBV2 and J is TRBJ1-5, with 7 bases identical to TRBD1. The CDR3 is made up of 16 amino acids. V shed 6 bases and J 8 bases; nucleotides not matched to a gene: 16. Germline V gene sequence: CDR1 SNHLY, CDR2 FYNNEI. This CDR3 is CASSADRRGILKPQHF. CDR3 nucleotides: TGTGCCAGCAGCGCGGACAGGAGGGGTATTTTGAAGCCCCAGCATTTT.

V gene TRBV30 combines with J gene TRBJ2-7; 13 nucleotides line up with TRBD2. Germline-derived CDR1 and CDR2 are GTSNPN and SVGIG (reference sequence). The J segment lost 0 bases and the V segment lost 6 bases, leaving 5 bases of the junction unmatched. CDR3 length: 15 amino acids. The CDR3 DNA follows: TGTGCCTGCGGACTAGCGGGAGTGGGCTCCTACGAGCAGTACTTC. It encodes CACGLAGVGSYEQYF.

The V gene is TRBV19, the J gene TRBJ1-2; TRBD1 matches 11 bases. The V segment lost 6 bases and the J segment 4 bases; nucleotides outside the gene matches: 7. CDR1 and CDR2 (germline): LNHDA, SQIVND (reference sequence). This CDR3 region has 15 residues. CDR3 sequence (DNA): TGTGCCAGTAGGAGCCGGGACAGGGGGATCTATGGCTACACCTTC. Translation: CASRSRDRGIYGYTF.

V is TRBV28 and J is TRBJ1-2, with TRBD1 matching 12 bases. The CDR3 totals 16 residues. Trimming at V came to 6 bases and at J to 6 bases, leaving 11 bases not matched to a gene. Germline V lookup: CDR1 MDHEN, CDR2 SYDVKM. The CDR3 here is CASRARDRGRNDGYTF. The CDR3 bases are TGTGCCAGCAGAGCCCGGGACAGGGGGCGCAATGATGGCTACACCTTC.

The chain joins TRBV28 to TRBJ2-1; D possibly uses TRBD1 or TRBD2 (5 bases each). Trimming removed 4 bases at V and 0 bases at J, with 10 bases between. CDR1 is MDHEN, CDR2 SYDVKM, per germline. This CDR3 has 15 residues. In nucleotides, the CDR3 is TGTGCCAGCAGTTCCAGGGAGAGCTCCTACAATGAGCAGTTCTTC. This sequence encodes CASSSRESSYNEQFF.

The V call is TRBV5-1, the J call TRBJ2-5, with 12 bases that match TRBD2. The end of the DNA is better explained by TRBJ2-7, so the J call may be wrong. Germline CDR1 reads SGHRS; CDR2 reads YFSETQ. The CDR3 is 16 amino acids. CDR3 sequence: CASSVGLAGPSYEQYF. As DNA, the CDR3 is TGCGCCAGCAGCGTAGGACTAGCGGGACCCTCCTACGAGCAGTACTTC.

The chain recombines TRBV18 with TRBJ2-3; either TRBD1 or TRBD2 may fit D (5 bases each). This CDR3 contains 17 residues. The ends were cut back, 0 bases at V and 6 bases at J, with 19 bases in the middle. Per germline, CDR1 KGHSH and CDR2 LQKENI. In DNA form, the CDR3 reads TGTGCCAGCTCACCACCGTGGACAACAACCCGGAGGGATACGCAGTATTTT. Translating gives CASSPPWTTTRRDTQYF.

The V and J genes are TRBV28 and TRBJ2-1; no reliable D call. Germline V gene lookup returns CDR1 MDHEN and CDR2 SYDVKM. Trimming cost V 2 bases and J 9 bases, with 11 bases left between them. This CDR3 has 13 amino acids. The CDR3 DNA sequence: TGTGCCAGCAGTTTAGGAGTCCAAGCTGAGCAGTTCTTC. Protein product: CASSLGVQAEQFF.

V gene TRBV28 combines with J gene TRBJ2-4; 8 positions match TRBD2. The germline V gene encodes CDR1 MDHEN and CDR2 SYDVKM. After removal of 6 bases from V and 3 bases from J, the junction contained 13 bases not matched to a gene. CDR3 length: 17 residues. The chain's CDR3 is CASSGFVGRGGKNIQYF. Written as DNA, the CDR3 is TGTGCCAGCAGCGGGTTTGTCGGGAGGGGAGGCAAAAACATTCAGTACTTC. Full variable domain (rest looked up from reference TRBV28 and TRBJ2-4): DVKVTQSSRYLVKRTGEKVFLECVQDMDHENMFWYRQDPGLGLRLIYFSYDVKMKEKGDIPEGYSVSREKKERFSLILESASTNQTSMYLCASSGFVGRGGKNIQYFGAGTRLSVL.

V gene TRBV2 combines with J gene TRBJ2-3, with D possibly TRBD2 on 6 matching bases. In germline, CDR1 is SNHLY, CDR2 FYNNEI. V gave up 5 bases and J gave up 0 bases, with 15 bases separating them. The CDR3 spans 16 residues. CDR3 residues: CASSPGAFSSTDTQYF. The CDR3 DNA sequence: TGTGCCAGCAGTCCGGGAGCCTTCTCTAGCACAGATACGCAGTATTTT.

This rearrangement joins TRBV18 to TRBJ1-1; a weak D match, TRBD1 (5 bases). This CDR3 spans 15 amino acids. Trimming cost V 2 bases and J 1 base, with 11 bases left between them. Germline-derived CDR1 and CDR2 are KGHSH and LQKENI. CDR3 DNA: TGTGCCAGCTCACCAAGCAGACAGCAGAACACTGAAGCTTTCTTT. It codes for CASSPSRQQNTEAFF.

The rearrangement uses TRBV28 and TRBJ2-2, with D perhaps TRBD2 (7 bases). Germline CDR1 and CDR2: MDHEN and SYDVKM. The CDR3 loop spans 17 amino acids. The V gene lost 4 bases and the J gene lost 6 bases, with 21 bases spanning the gap. The CDR3 nucleotides are TGTGCCAGCAGTTCCCCAACCGGGACTAAGGGGGCCGGGGAGCTGTTTTTT. Amino acids: CASSSPTGTKGAGELFF.

This chain uses TRBV7-2 with TRBJ2-3; the match to TRBD2 covers 11 bases. V lost 5 bases to trimming and J lost 0 bases; unmatched junction nucleotides: 7. This CDR3 region has 17 residues. Germline-derived CDR1 and CDR2 are SGHTA and FQGNSA. The DNA for the CDR3 is TGTGCCAGCAGCCCACAAACTAGCGGGGGTAGCACAGATACGCAGTATTTT. Translated: CASSPQTSGGSTDTQYF. The variable domain in full, completed from reference TRBV7-2 and TRBJ2-3, reads GAGVSQSPSNKVTEKGKDVELRCDPISGHTALYWYRQSLGQGLEFLIYFQGNSAPDKSGLPSDRFSAERTGGSVSTLTIQRTQQEDSAVYLCASSPQTSGGSTDTQYFGPGTRLTVL.